The rows below give T cell receptor beta chains drawn from one sample of a study of tumor and adjacent non-tumor tissue in lung cancer. TCRdb analysed the multiplex PCR reads with MiXCR anew, one entry per CDR3 protein. The data show 60,000 to 70,000 distinct CDR3 sequences, with 65% to 80% seen just once and over 35% held by the top ten. The sample comprised distant non-tumor lung tissue. The receptor set was obtained from a man aged 55 to 70 with non-small cell lung cancer. Each CDR3 is given with its conserved first and last residue. Fields, in order: V gene, J gene, D gene, CDR3 protein. D genes are given only for firm matches.

v_gene: TRBV5-4; j_gene: TRBJ2-7; d_gene: NA; CDR3aa: CASSFAEVHEQYF
v_gene: TRBV5-1; j_gene: TRBJ2-1; d_gene: TRBD1; CDR3aa: CASSLEQGPRDNEQFF
v_gene: TRBV4-2; j_gene: TRBJ2-7; d_gene: TRBD2; CDR3aa: CANSPGAGSRLENEQYF
v_gene: TRBV6-5; j_gene: TRBJ2-2; d_gene: NA; CDR3aa: CASSRISGELFF
v_gene: TRBV5-4; j_gene: TRBJ2-2; d_gene: TRBD2; CDR3aa: CVSNRSGSESAGELFF
v_gene: TRBV24-1; j_gene: TRBJ2-3; d_gene: TRBD2; CDR3aa: CTTSDPGTSGYSTDTQYF
v_gene: TRBV2; j_gene: TRBJ1-1; d_gene: NA; CDR3aa: CASSDSGGVEALF
v_gene: TRBV6-5; j_gene: TRBJ2-7; d_gene: NA; CDR3aa: CASSFGRIYEQYF
v_gene: TRBV29-1; j_gene: TRBJ2-5; d_gene: NA; CDR3aa: CGVETGVQETQYF
v_gene: TRBV29-1; j_gene: TRBJ2-3; d_gene: TRBD2; CDR3aa: CSVLAGGSGDTQYF
v_gene: TRBV6-1; j_gene: TRBJ2-7; d_gene: NA; CDR3aa: CASSERVGRRVYEQYF
v_gene: TRBV29-1; j_gene: TRBJ2-3; d_gene: TRBD1; CDR3aa: CSVKGTVTDTQYF
v_gene: TRBV12-3/TRBV12-4; j_gene: TRBJ2-7; d_gene: NA; CDR3aa: CASSPRSSYEQYF
v_gene: TRBV25-1; j_gene: TRBJ2-2; d_gene: NA; CDR3aa: CASSVRDSYVGELFF
v_gene: TRBV28; j_gene: TRBJ2-1; d_gene: TRBD2; CDR3aa: CGRRTSGINEQFF
v_gene: TRBV6-6; j_gene: TRBJ2-1; d_gene: TRBD2; CDR3aa: CASDYSRGGSLPEQFF
v_gene: TRBV6-1; j_gene: TRBJ1-5; d_gene: NA; CDR3aa: CASNGGGENQPQHF
v_gene: TRBV29-1; j_gene: TRBJ2-3; d_gene: NA; CDR3aa: CGVVERVTDTQYF
v_gene: TRBV5-4; j_gene: TRBJ1-6; d_gene: NA; CDR3aa: CVSSLGVPGEGSPLHF
v_gene: TRBV5-6; j_gene: TRBJ2-5; d_gene: NA; CDR3aa: CASILDETQYF
v_gene: TRBV30; j_gene: TRBJ2-5; d_gene: TRBD2; CDR3aa: CAWSGLAGAETQYF
v_gene: TRBV5-5; j_gene: TRBJ2-3; d_gene: NA; CDR3aa: CASSRWGERPDMRYF
v_gene: TRBV13; j_gene: TRBJ2-3; d_gene: NA; CDR3aa: CASSLARQSTNTQYF
v_gene: TRBV7-9; j_gene: TRBJ2-1; d_gene: TRBD2; CDR3aa: CASSFPGLAVFYNEQFF
v_gene: TRBV6-1; j_gene: TRBJ2-7; d_gene: NA; CDR3aa: CTSSETLDFYEQYF
v_gene: TRBV29-1; j_gene: TRBJ2-3; d_gene: NA; CDR3aa: CIVDATASTDTQYF
v_gene: TRBV7-2; j_gene: TRBJ2-7; d_gene: TRBD1; CDR3aa: CASSWFRDRVYEQYF
v_gene: TRBV11-1; j_gene: TRBJ2-3; d_gene: NA; CDR3aa: CASSPPPWVSTDTQYF
v_gene: TRBV29-1; j_gene: TRBJ2-5; d_gene: TRBD1; CDR3aa: CRVEEQGVGETHYF